This T cell receptor beta chain was obtained from a study of OX40 agonist ivuxolimab in advanced cancers. The overall study: Prior checkpoint blockade (anti-PD-1, anti-PD-L1 or anti-CTLA-4) was permitted; over 30% had it. Study-level points and caveats: Antigen targets of the expanded peripheral T cells went undetermined.

With respect to this clone: Its antigen remains unknown.

Profiling relied on immunoSEQ multiplex PCR, and the TCRdb table lists in-frame clones only, not all of them. The sample yields tens of thousands of clones, about 88% seen once. The sample in question was CD4+ or CD8+ T cells sorted from blood, obtained in a trial of the OX40 agonist ivuxolimab. The receptor's source is an adult with an advanced solid tumor such as melanoma, head and neck, liver or kidney cancer.

CDR3: CASRRDSSTDTQYF. For the CDR3, the DNA is TGTGCCAGCAGGAGGGACAGTAGCACAGATACGCAGTATTTT. V usage is TRBV2 and J usage is TRBJ2-3; 7 positions agree with TRBD1. V dropped 6 bases and J dropped 0; count of bases not matched to a gene: 3. The CDR3 is 14 residues long. Per germline, CDR1 SNHLY and CDR2 FYNNEI.